One sample yielded the 25 T cell receptor beta chains listed below, sequenced in a study of T-cell memory formation after mild COVID-19. TCRdb reprocessed the 5' RACE reads via MiXCR and lists one record per CDR3 protein. The data show approximately 450,000 distinct CDR3 sequences, with about 18% seen just once and roughly an eighth held by the top ten. Sample: PBMCs or a T cell subset sorted from them (not recorded which). The source of these receptors is an adult woman who had mild COVID-19 (a few samples of this study predate the infection). Cell type and time point are not known.

This clonotype has a handful of counts. The chain recombines TRBV7-2 with TRBJ2-5; D might be TRBD1 (6 bases). CDR3 size: 14 residues. The V gene lost 2 bases and the J gene lost 0 bases, with 7 bases spanning the gap. Per germline, CDR1 SGHTA and CDR2 FQGNSA. Written as DNA, the CDR3 is TGTGCCAGCAGCTTAAGACAGGACCAAGAGACCCAGTACTTC. It yields the protein CASSLRQDQETQYF.

This clonotype has just a few counts. The rearrangement joins TRBV5-1 to TRBJ2-3; possible D gene TRBD1, 5 bases. Between the trimmed V and J ends, which lost 0 bases and 5 bases, there was a span of 13 bases. This CDR3 comprises 15 residues. In germline, CDR1 is SGHRS, CDR2 YFSETQ. Here the CDR3 DNA reads TGCGCCAGCAGCTTGGGCCAGGGATGGGGAGATACGCAGTATTTT. Translation: CASSLGQGWGDTQYF.

The chain recombines TRBV9 with TRBJ1-1; 10 bases align to TRBD1. The CDR3 runs 17 residues. Looked up from germline, CDR1 is SGDLS and CDR2 is YYNGEE. V trimming: 4 bases; J trimming: 3 bases; junction bases outside the gene matches: 12. CDR3 sequence reads: CASSRGQGLLVDTEAFF. Here the CDR3 DNA reads TGTGCCAGCAGCCGGGGACAGGGGCTTTTGGTGGACACTGAAGCTTTCTTT.

This clonotype was picked up a small number of times. This sequence joins TRBV20-1 and TRBJ2-3; D is perhaps TRBD1 or TRBD2 (6 bases each). Germline V gene lookup returns CDR1 DFQATT and CDR2 SNEGSKA (reference sequence). V was clipped by 6 bases and J by 6 bases, with 22 bases between them. The CDR3 is 15 residues long. CDR3 region: CSAWKVGGLGDTQYF. The CDR3 coding sequence is TGCAGTGCCTGGAAGGTGGGGGGCCTCGGGGATACGCAGTATTTT.

This clonotype was observed at least ten times. Its ends do not fully match the called genes, so a read error is possible. This sequence joins TRBV7-7 and TRBJ2-1, with 12 bases identical to TRBD2. This CDR3 has 15 amino acids. CDR1 SSHAT and CDR2 FNYEAQ come from the germline V gene (reference sequence). The CDR3 DNA follows: TGTGCTAGCAGCTCAACTAGCGGGAGGTGGAATGAGCAGTTCTTC. It is translated as CASSSTSGRWNEQFF.

The chain combines TRBV4-2 with TRBJ2-1; either TRBD1 or TRBD2 may supply D (5 bases each). Germline V gene lookup returns CDR1 LGHNA and CDR2 YNFKEQ. V was trimmed by 0 bases and J by 3 bases, leaving 12 bases between them. The CDR3 has 16 amino acids. CDR3 DNA sequence: TGTGCCAGCAGCCAAGATGGGGGAAACCACTACAATGAGCAGTTCTTC. Residues: CASSQDGGNHYNEQFF.

V and J are TRBV29-1 and TRBJ2-7; D is possibly TRBD1 (6 bases). From germline, CDR1 is SQVTM and CDR2 ANQGSEA. The V gene lost 4 bases and the J gene lost 6 bases, with 13 bases spanning the gap. The CDR3 is 12 residues long. The CDR3 reads CSVATGPSEQYF. In DNA, the CDR3 is TGCAGCGTTGCCACAGGGCCCAGCGAGCAGTACTTC.

The chain links TRBV7-2 to TRBJ2-7; 7 bases fit TRBD2. The CDR3 sequence is 14 residues long. Trimming removed 7 bases from V and 1 base from J; junction bases left unmatched: 7. Germline V gene lookup returns CDR1 SGHTA and CDR2 FQGNSA. CDR3 coding DNA: TGTGCCAGCAATGGACTAGGTCTTTCCTACGAGCAGTACTTC. Translated, it gives CASNGLGLSYEQYF.

The chain has TRBV30 and TRBJ2-3, with D perhaps matching TRBD2 (6 bases). This CDR3 has 14 residues. Trimming stripped 6 bases from V and 1 base from J, with 14 bases between. Germline CDR1 reads GTSNPN; CDR2 reads SVGIG (reference sequence). This CDR3 is CACRWGLRTDTQYF. The CDR3 region has the DNA TGTGCCTGTAGATGGGGACTGCGCACAGATACGCAGTATTTT.

The gene calls are TRBV21-1 and TRBJ2-1; the table assigns TRBD1, which was not confirmed against the DNA. TRBV21-1 is designated a pseudogene. The CDR3 runs 14 residues. The CDR3 sequence: CAQRGEGLYNEQFF. The CDR3 region has the DNA TGTGCCCAGAGGGGTGAAGGCCTGTACAATGAGCAGTTCTTC.

The J gene is TRBJ2-1, the V gene TRBV27; D unclear. CDR1 and CDR2 from the germline V gene are MNHEY and SMNVEV (reference sequence). CDR3 length: 12 residues. V lost 5 bases and J 8 bases, leaving 10 bases between the germline ends. As DNA, the CDR3 is TGTGCCAGCAGTCGAGTTACCCATGAGCAGTTCTTC. Its translation: CASSRVTHEQFF.

This clonotype is a singleton in its sample. The chain employs TRBV15 and TRBJ1-4; no firm D call. Germline CDR1 is LNHNV and CDR2 is YYDKDF (reference sequence). Deletions cut 1 base from V and 3 bases from J, with 3 bases between. CDR3 size: 13 residues. CDR3 coding DNA: TGTGCCACCAGCAGAGCCTCTAATGAAAAACTGTTTTTT. This gives the protein CATSRASNEKLFF.

The V gene is TRBV6-5, the J gene TRBJ2-2; 8 bases agree with TRBD1. CDR3 length equals 12 residues. With 0 bases clipped from V and 13 bases from J, the junction kept 1 base outside the gene matches. The germline V gene has CDR1 MNHEY and CDR2 SVGAGI. In nucleotides, the CDR3 is TGTGCCAGCAGTTACTCCAGGGGGCGGCTGTTTTTT. It is translated as CASSYSRGRLFF.

This clonotype has more than one count but fewer than ten. V gene TRBV4-3 combines with J gene TRBJ1-1, with a possible D match to TRBD1 (5 bases). This CDR3 has 16 amino acids. The germline V and J ends were trimmed by 1 base and 1 base, with 13 bases remaining between them. Germline V gives CDR1 LGHNA, CDR2 YSLEER. The CDR3 spells CASSQGKGPTNTEAFF. The CDR3 nucleotides are TGCGCCAGCAGCCAAGGAAAGGGGCCGACGAACACTGAAGCTTTCTTT.

The chain is built from TRBV18 and TRBJ2-1, with TRBD1 identical over 7 bases. The CDR3 is 14 amino acids. CDR1 is KGHSH, CDR2 LQKENI, per germline. Trimming cost V 5 bases and J 4 bases; bases outside gene matches: 5. The CDR3 is CASSTGDRYNEQFF. The CDR3 DNA reads as TGTGCCAGCTCAACTGGGGACAGATACAATGAGCAGTTCTTC.

This clonotype occurred a few times. V and J are TRBV27 and TRBJ1-5; unclear D gene. Germline CDR1 MNHEY, CDR2 SMNVEV (reference sequence). The CDR3 consists of 13 residues. Trimming removed 4 bases at V and 7 bases at J, with 11 bases between. The CDR3 DNA follows: TGTGCCAGCAGTTATGCGGTGAGACAGCCCCAGCATTTT. The encoded protein is CASSYAVRQPQHF.

This clonotype was counted only a few times. The chain combines TRBV12-3 or TRBV12-4 with TRBJ2-3, with TRBD2 identical over 11 bases. The trim removed 8 bases at V and 2 bases at J, leaving 6 bases unmatched. The CDR3 has 15 residues. The CDR3 DNA reads TGTGCCAGCGTCGGGACTAGCGGCATCACAGATACGCAGTATTTT. Amino acid sequence: CASVGTSGITDTQYF.

This clonotype was counted a single time. The genes are TRBV5-1 and TRBJ2-7; 10 nucleotides line up with TRBD2. Per the germline V gene, CDR1 is SGHRS and CDR2 is YFSETQ. J was trimmed by 5 bases and V by 4 bases; bases with no gene match: 6. The CDR3 consists of 14 residues. The CDR3 DNA is TGCGCCAGCAGCAAACTAGCGGGGCTCGACGAGCAGTACTTC. This translates into CASSKLAGLDEQYF. The full variable domain, in which reference TRBV5-1 and TRBJ2-7 provide the parts outside the CDR3, is KAGVTQTPRYLIKTRGQQVTLSCSPISGHRSVSWYQQTPGQGLQFLFEYFSETQRNKGNFPGRFSGRQFSNSRSEMNVSTLELGDSALYLCASSKLAGLDEQYFGPGTRLTVT.

This rearrangement joins TRBV3-1 to TRBJ1-5; a weak D match, TRBD1 (5 bases). Germline loops: CDR1 LGHDT, CDR2 YNNKEL (reference sequence). CDR3 length equals 17 residues. V lost 3 bases and J lost 1, with 16 bases in between. Written as DNA, the CDR3 is TGTGCCAGCAGCCATCAAGACCCGAGGGGAAGCAATCAGCCCCAGCATTTT. It codes for CASSHQDPRGSNQPQHF. The complete variable domain, with remaining parts taken from reference TRBV3-1 and TRBJ1-5, reads DTAVSQTPKYLVTQMGNDKSIKCEQNLGHDTMYWYKQDSKKFLKIMFSYNNKELIINETVPNRFSPKSPDKAHLNLHINSLELGDSAVYFCASSHQDPRGSNQPQHFGDGTRLSIL.

This clonotype was detected many times. The V call is TRBV4-3, the J call TRBJ2-7; D unresolved. The germline V and J ends were trimmed by 0 bases and 2 bases, with 8 bases remaining between them. This CDR3 region has 14 residues. From germline, CDR1 is LGHNA and CDR2 YSLEER. CDR3 in DNA: TGCGCCAGCAGCCAAGATACCGGACCCTACGAGCAGTACTTC. It is translated as CASSQDTGPYEQYF.

The genes are TRBV5-1 and TRBJ2-7, with 8 bases that match TRBD1. Germline V lookup: CDR1 SGHRS, CDR2 YFSETQ. This CDR3 is 16 amino acids long. V lost 2 bases, J lost 2 bases, and 9 bases stayed unmatched. The CDR3 region is CASSLIPGTGAYEQYF. CDR3 nucleotides: TGCGCCAGCAGCTTAATTCCCGGGACAGGAGCCTACGAGCAGTACTTC.

This clonotype was detected ten times or more. The chain combines TRBV7-2 with TRBJ1-5; no reliable D call. The V end lost 2 bases, the J end lost 5 bases, and 7 bases lay between the germline ends. Per germline, CDR1 SGHTA and CDR2 FQGNSA. The CDR3 has 13 residues. CDR3 loop: CASSLRTDQPQHF. CDR3 bases: TGTGCCAGCAGCTTAAGGACCGATCAGCCCCAGCATTTT.

The chain uses TRBV18 and TRBJ2-3; D gene uncertain. The germline CDR1 and CDR2 sequences are KGHSH and LQKENI. This CDR3 comprises 15 residues. V was clipped by 2 bases and J by 0 bases, with 9 bases between them. The CDR3 is CASSPGIGSTDTQYF. CDR3 sequence (DNA): TGTGCCAGCTCACCAGGGATTGGCAGCACAGATACGCAGTATTTT. Variable domain in full (rest from reference TRBV18 and TRBJ2-3): NAGVMQNPRHLVRRRGQEARLRCSPMKGHSHVYWYRQLPEEGLKFMVYLQKENIIDESGMPKERFSAEFPKEGPSILRIQQVVRGDSAAYFCASSPGIGSTDTQYFGPGTRLTVL.

The sample holds a few counts of this clonotype. The chain uses TRBV5-1 and TRBJ1-6, with D uncertain. The germline V gene encodes CDR1 SGHRS and CDR2 YFSETQ. This CDR3 is 17 amino acids long. V was cut by 0 bases and J by 7 bases, with 17 bases left in between. In DNA form, the CDR3 reads TGCGCCAGCAGCTTGGAATTTGTCGGCACCACGAATTCACCCCTCCACTTT. It codes for CASSLEFVGTTNSPLHF. The whole variable domain, remainder taken from reference TRBV5-1 and TRBJ1-6, is KAGVTQTPRYLIKTRGQQVTLSCSPISGHRSVSWYQQTPGQGLQFLFEYFSETQRNKGNFPGRFSGRQFSNSRSEMNVSTLELGDSALYLCASSLEFVGTTNSPLHFGNGTRLTVT.

This clonotype came up many times. The chain is built from TRBV5-1 and TRBJ1-3, with D unclear. Germline lookup yields CDR1 SGHRS and CDR2 YFSETQ. Trimming cost V 4 bases and J 0 bases, with 11 bases left between them. This CDR3 spans 15 amino acids. CDR3 amino acids: CASSPDSSSGNTIYF. CDR3 in DNA: TGCGCCAGCAGCCCAGACTCGAGCTCTGGAAACACCATATATTTT.